Following are 7 T cell receptor beta chains from one sample sequenced in a study of T cell responses to AZD1222 COVID-19 vaccine (dated by TCRdb to about 2021). The sample's time point label, decoded: baseline before first vaccination. The library was built by means of the immunoSEQ multiplex PCR assay. TCRdb's version of the immuneACCESS table is confined to in-frame rearrangements and falls short of the full clone set. An unresolved V gene accounts for under half of the shortfall where checked; the remainder is of unknown origin. In this sample the table shows 130,000 or so clones, 89% of which occur a single time. Of the sample, under 3.5% falls within the top ten clones. The source material was peripheral blood, sampled on day 0 of AZD1222 vaccination. These receptors were obtained from an adult in good health.

This clone was detected only a few times. This chain links TRBV5-1 with TRBJ1-6, with D perhaps TRBD1 (5 bases). The V gene lost 2 bases and the J gene lost 5 bases, with 8 bases spanning the gap. The germline V gene encodes CDR1 SGHRS and CDR2 YFSETQ. There are 14 residues in the CDR3. Here the CDR3 reads CASSFQQDNSPLHF. The CDR3 bases are TGCGCCAGCAGCTTCCAACAGGATAATTCACCCCTCCACTTT. The full variable domain, its missing parts supplied by reference TRBV5-1 and TRBJ1-6, is KAGVTQTPRYLIKTRGQQVTLSCSPISGHRSVSWYQQTPGQGLQFLFEYFSETQRNKGNFPGRFSGRQFSNSRSEMNVSTLELGDSALYLCASSFQQDNSPLHFGNGTRLTVT.

V gene TRBV5-6 combines with J gene TRBJ1-4; possible D gene TRBD1, 6 bases. This CDR3 region has 17 residues. V lost 3 bases, J lost 0 bases, and 15 bases lay in between. In germline, CDR1 is SGHDT, CDR2 YYEEEE. This chain's CDR3 is CASSSGGRPSTNEKLFF. CDR3 nucleotides: TGTGCCAGCAGCTCGGGGGGGCGCCCCTCAACTAATGAAAAACTGTTTTTT.

The V call is TRBV21-1, the J call TRBJ2-3; the DNA was not compared with TRBD2, the D call given in the table. TRBV21-1 is a documented pseudogene. The CDR3 totals 15 residues. CDR3 nucleotides: TGTGCCAGCACCAGACTAGCGGCAAAAGCAGATACGCAGTATTTT. As protein: CASTRLAAKADTQYF.

The chain uses TRBV29-1 and TRBJ1-2; 7 bases are a match to TRBD1. Germline V gives CDR1 SQVTM, CDR2 ANQGSEA. With 7 bases clipped from V and 6 bases from J, the junction kept 11 bases outside the gene matches. The CDR3 is 13 residues long. The CDR3 here is CSAGGQTGHGYTF. The CDR3 region has the DNA TGCAGCGCAGGGGGACAAACGGGTCATGGCTACACCTTC.

The rearrangement links TRBV30 to TRBJ1-3; TRBD1 might be the D (5 bases). The CDR3 totals 14 residues. The V end was cut by 5 bases, the J end by 0 bases, with 11 bases between. Germline V gene lookup returns CDR1 GTSNPN and CDR2 SVGIG (reference sequence). CDR3 amino acids: CAWETAFSGNTIYF. The CDR3 region has the DNA TGTGCCTGGGAGACAGCCTTCTCTGGAAACACCATATATTTT.

This sequence joins TRBV7-9 and TRBJ2-7; TRBD2 matches at 10 bases. This CDR3 is built from 15 residues. V shed 5 bases and J 9 bases; nucleotides not matched to a gene: 13. Germline lookup yields CDR1 SEHNR and CDR2 FQNEAQ (reference sequence). CDR3 loop: CASSPWTSGWDVQYF. The CDR3 nucleotides are TGTGCCAGCAGCCCCTGGACTAGCGGATGGGACGTGCAGTACTTC.

The chain uses TRBV5-1 and TRBJ2-5, with D hard to call. Trimming cost V 0 bases and J 5 bases, with 8 bases left between them. From germline, CDR1 is SGHRS and CDR2 YFSETQ. The CDR3 length is 13 residues. CDR3 sequence (DNA): TGCGCCAGCAGCTTGGCGCCATCGGAGACCCAGTACTTC. It translates to CASSLAPSETQYF. Looking up the rest from reference TRBV5-1 and TRBJ2-5 gives the full variable domain: KAGVTQTPRYLIKTRGQQVTLSCSPISGHRSVSWYQQTPGQGLQFLFEYFSETQRNKGNFPGRFSGRQFSNSRSEMNVSTLELGDSALYLCASSLAPSETQYFGPGTRLLVL.